The entry below gives a single TCR beta chain sequence along with its context. The sample belongs to a study of patients and donors after allogeneic stem cell transplantation. In germline, CDR1 is LGHDT, CDR2 YNNKEL (reference sequence). Trimming took 4 bases from V and 14 from J, leaving 25 bases between them. The CDR3 contains 15 residues. Each CDR3 protein is one row after TCRdb ran MiXCR on the RT-PCR reads. The repertoire holds approximately 150,000 distinct CDR3 sequences, with roughly 35% as singletons. This rearrangement joins TRBV3-1 to TRBJ2-3; tentatively, D is TRBD1 (5 bases). The receptor was derived from a human donor who was either an allogeneic HSCT recipient or a stem cell or donor lymphocyte infusion donor (not recorded which). It is not recorded whose cells these are; they may come from a transplant donor. Input material: blood, either unsorted or a sorted T cell fraction (not recorded which). The DNA of the CDR3 is TGTGCCAGCAGCCCCCCAGGGCATGGACATGTGAGGAGGTATTTT. Translation: CASSPPGHGHVRRYF.